The source of this T cell receptor beta chain is a study of T-cell reconstitution after alpha-beta-depleted transplantation in children (dated by TCRdb to the mid-2010s). With regard to the full study: Using TCR repertoire profiling, the study quantitatively followed how T-cell immune reconstitution unfolded in children after TCRalphabeta/CD19-depleted allogeneic hematopoietic cell transplantation.

Concerning this clonotype itself: This receptor's antigen is unknown. Base qualities are not provided; no much larger clone lies one nucleotide away.

In the germline V gene (reference sequence), CDR1 corresponds to MNHEY and CDR2 to SMNVEV. Trimming accounts for 4 bases at V and 4 bases at J, while the number of junction bases matched to no gene is 17. The CDR3 goes from the cysteine to the phenylalanine over 19 residues. Of the read, only the CDR3 DNA is kept; its 57 bases are in frame from base 1. Study-level results and caveats: Over the following months the frequencies of hyperexpanded clones went down, and after one year T-cell counts and TCRbeta diversity were mostly credited to newly produced T cells. In some patients, the high TCRbeta diversity seen at day 60 was put down to recipient T cells and intrathymic progenitors that had survived conditioning. Apparently early alphabetaT-cell count recovery about two months after transplant reportedly relied on only several hundred rapidly expanded clones derived from non-depleted graft cells.

Taken with the paper, the label for treatment or condition translates to: allogeneic hematopoietic cell transplantation with graft depleted of TCRalphabeta T cells and CD19 B cells. Transplant recipients were children who received TCRalphabeta/CD19-depleted allogeneic hematopoietic cell grafts. Library method: PCR. Sequencing was carried out with an Illumina HiSeq 2500. To normalize quantification of the TCRbeta repertoire, the TCR libraries were built with molecular barcoding that relied on unique molecular identifiers. TCRdb passed the public sequencing reads through fastp at Q25 and MiXCR, retaining productive beta sequences. Duplicate CDR3 protein sequences are folded into a single record with the most common DNA and genes. The sample table contains 500,000 to 650,000 distinct CDR3 sequences; only one count was recorded for around 13% of them. The leading ten clones occupy about 2% of the sample.

The sequence joins TRBV27 to TRBJ2-7, and 12 bases in between align with TRBD2. The receptor's source is a male patient between 5 and 17 years old who had a stem cell transplant for acute myeloid leukemia, so the T cells may come from the graft donor. The sample in question was PBMCs, mostly from graft donor cells, obtained 360 days after TCRalphabeta/CD19-depleted stem cell transplant. This receptor carries the CDR3 CASSSLLAGGHRRYYEQYF. The nucleotides read TGTGCCAGCAGTTCCCTACTAGCGGGAGGCCACCGCCGCTATTACGAGCAGTACTTC.